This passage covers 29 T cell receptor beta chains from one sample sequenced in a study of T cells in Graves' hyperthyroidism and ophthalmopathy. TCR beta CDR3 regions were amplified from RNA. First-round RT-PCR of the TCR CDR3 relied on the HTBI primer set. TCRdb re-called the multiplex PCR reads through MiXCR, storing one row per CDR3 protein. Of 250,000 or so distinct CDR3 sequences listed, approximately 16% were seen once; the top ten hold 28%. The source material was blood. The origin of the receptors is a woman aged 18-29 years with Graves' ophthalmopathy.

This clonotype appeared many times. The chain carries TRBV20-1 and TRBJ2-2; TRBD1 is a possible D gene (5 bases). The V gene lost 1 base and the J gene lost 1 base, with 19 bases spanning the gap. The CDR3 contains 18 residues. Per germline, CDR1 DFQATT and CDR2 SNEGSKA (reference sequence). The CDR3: CSARGQFRLPENTGELFF. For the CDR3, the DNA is TGCAGTGCTAGAGGACAGTTCAGGCTCCCGGAGAACACCGGGGAGCTGTTTTTT.

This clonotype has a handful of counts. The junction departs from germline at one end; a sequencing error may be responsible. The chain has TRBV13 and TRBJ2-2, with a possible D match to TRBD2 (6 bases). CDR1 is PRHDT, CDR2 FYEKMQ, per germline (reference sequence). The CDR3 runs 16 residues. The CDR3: CASSQEGLSYTGELFF. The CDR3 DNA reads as TGCGCCAGCAGCCAAGAGGGACTTTCCTACACCGGGGAGCTGTTTTTT. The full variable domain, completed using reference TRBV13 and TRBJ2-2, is AAGVIQSPRHLIKEKRETATLKCYPIPRHDTVYWYQQGPGQDPQFLISFYEKMQSDKGSIPDRFSAQQFSDYHSELNMSSLELGDSALYFCASSQEGLSYTGELFFGEGSRLTVL.

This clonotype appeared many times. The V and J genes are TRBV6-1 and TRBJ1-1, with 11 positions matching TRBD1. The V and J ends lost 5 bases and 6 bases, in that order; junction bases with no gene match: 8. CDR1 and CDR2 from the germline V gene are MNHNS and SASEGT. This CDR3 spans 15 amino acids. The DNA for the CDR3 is TGTGCCAGCAGTTTGACCGGGACAGGGGGGCCTGAAGCTTTCTTT. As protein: CASSLTGTGGPEAFF.

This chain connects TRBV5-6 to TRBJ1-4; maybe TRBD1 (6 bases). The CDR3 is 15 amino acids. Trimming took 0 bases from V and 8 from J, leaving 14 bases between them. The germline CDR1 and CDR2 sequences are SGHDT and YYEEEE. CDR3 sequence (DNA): TGTGCCAGCAGCTTGGTGGGGGGCGAAGGCGAAAAACTGTTTTTT. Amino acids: CASSLVGGEGEKLFF.

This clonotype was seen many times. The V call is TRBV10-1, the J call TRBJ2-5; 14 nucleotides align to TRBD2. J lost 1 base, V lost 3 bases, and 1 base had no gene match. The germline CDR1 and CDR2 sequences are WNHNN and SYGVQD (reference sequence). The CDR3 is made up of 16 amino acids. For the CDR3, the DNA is TGCGCCAGCAGTGAAGGACTAGCGGGGGGCCAAGAGACCCAGTACTTC. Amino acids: CASSEGLAGGQETQYF.

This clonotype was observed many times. The CDR3 nucleotides are TGTGCCAGCAGTCCTCAAATATACAGGGACCCCGCGGTCATATTCTCCTACGAGCAGTACTTC. Translating gives CASSPQIYRDPAVIFSYEQYF. V gene TRBV12-3 or TRBV12-4 combines with J gene TRBJ2-7; maybe TRBD1 (6 bases). The CDR3 runs 21 residues. Between the trimmed V and J ends, which lost 5 bases and 0 bases, there was a span of 32 bases.

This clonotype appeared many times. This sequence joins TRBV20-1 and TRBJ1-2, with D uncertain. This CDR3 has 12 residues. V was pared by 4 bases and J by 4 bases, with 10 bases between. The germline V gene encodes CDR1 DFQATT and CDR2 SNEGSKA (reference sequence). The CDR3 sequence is CSATGKSYGYTF. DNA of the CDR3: TGCAGTGCTACCGGGAAGTCCTATGGCTACACCTTC.

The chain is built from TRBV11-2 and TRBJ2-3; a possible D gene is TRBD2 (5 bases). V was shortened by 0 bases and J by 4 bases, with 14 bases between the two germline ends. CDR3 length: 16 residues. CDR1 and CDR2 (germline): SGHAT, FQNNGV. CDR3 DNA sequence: TGTGCCAGCAGCTTAGAGGGCCTAGCAGTTCCAGATACGCAGTATTTT. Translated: CASSLEGLAVPDTQYF.

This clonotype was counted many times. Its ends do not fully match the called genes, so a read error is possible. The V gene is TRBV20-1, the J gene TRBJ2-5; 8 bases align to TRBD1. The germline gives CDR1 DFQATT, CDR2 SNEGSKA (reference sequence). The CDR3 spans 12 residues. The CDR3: CSARDQKDRVNF. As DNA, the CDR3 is TGCAGTGCTAGAGATCAGAAGGACAGGGTCAACTTC.

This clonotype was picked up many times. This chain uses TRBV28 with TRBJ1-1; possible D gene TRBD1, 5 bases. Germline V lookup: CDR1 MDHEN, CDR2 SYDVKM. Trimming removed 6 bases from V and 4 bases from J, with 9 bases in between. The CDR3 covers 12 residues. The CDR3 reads CASRWGGTEAFF. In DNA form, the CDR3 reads TGTGCCAGCAGGTGGGGGGGCACTGAAGCTTTCTTT.

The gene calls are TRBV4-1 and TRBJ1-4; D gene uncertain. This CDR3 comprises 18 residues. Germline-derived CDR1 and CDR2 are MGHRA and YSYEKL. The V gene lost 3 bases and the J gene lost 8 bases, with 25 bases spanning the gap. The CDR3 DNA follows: TGCGCCAGCAGCCAGGGAACCACTCACAGCAGCCTCCACGAAAAACTGTTTTTT. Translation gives CASSQGTTHSSLHEKLFF.

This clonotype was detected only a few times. The CDR3 DNA follows: TGTGCCAGCACCTTCGTGGGCCAAGAGACCCAGTACTTC. It codes for CASTFVGQETQYF. This chain links TRBV4-2 with TRBJ2-5; D call uncertain. This CDR3 has 13 amino acids. The V and J ends lost 7 bases and 1 base respectively, with 10 bases between them. Per germline, CDR1 LGHNA and CDR2 YNFKEQ.

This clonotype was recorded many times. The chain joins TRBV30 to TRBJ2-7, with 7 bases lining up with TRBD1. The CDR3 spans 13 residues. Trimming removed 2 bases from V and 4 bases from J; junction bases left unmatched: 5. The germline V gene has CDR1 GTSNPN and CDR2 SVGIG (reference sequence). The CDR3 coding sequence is TGTGCCTGGAGTAGGGACAGTTTGTACGAGCAGTACTTC. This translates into CAWSRDSLYEQYF.

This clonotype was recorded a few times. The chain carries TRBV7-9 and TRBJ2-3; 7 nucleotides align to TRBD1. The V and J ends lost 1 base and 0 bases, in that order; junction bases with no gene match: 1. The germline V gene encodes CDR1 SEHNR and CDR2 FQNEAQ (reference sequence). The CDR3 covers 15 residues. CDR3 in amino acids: CASSLGDSSTDTQYF. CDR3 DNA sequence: TGTGCCAGCAGCTTAGGGGACAGCAGCACAGATACGCAGTATTTT.

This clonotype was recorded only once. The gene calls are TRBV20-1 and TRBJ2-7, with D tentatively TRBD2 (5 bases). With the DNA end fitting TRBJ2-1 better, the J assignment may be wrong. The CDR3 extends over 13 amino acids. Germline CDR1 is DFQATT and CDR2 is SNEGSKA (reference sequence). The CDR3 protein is CSVPPPTGYEQFF. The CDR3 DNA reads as TGCAGTGTTCCCCCGCCGACGGGATACGAGCAGTTCTTC.

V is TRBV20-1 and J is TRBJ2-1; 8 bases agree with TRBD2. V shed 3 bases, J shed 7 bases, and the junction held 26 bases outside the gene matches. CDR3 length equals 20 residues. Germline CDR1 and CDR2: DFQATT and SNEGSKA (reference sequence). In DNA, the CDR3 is TGCAGTGCTAGCACGAACCCCGGGCGGGATCCCGGGACTAGGGCGAATGAGCAGTTCTTC. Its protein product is CSASTNPGRDPGTRANEQFF.

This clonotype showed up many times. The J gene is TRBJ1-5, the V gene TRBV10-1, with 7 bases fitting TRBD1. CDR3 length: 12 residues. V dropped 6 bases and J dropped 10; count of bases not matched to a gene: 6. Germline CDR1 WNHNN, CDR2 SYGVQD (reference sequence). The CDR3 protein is CASSWTGGPQHF. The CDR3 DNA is TGCGCCAGCAGCTGGACAGGTGGACCCCAGCATTTT.

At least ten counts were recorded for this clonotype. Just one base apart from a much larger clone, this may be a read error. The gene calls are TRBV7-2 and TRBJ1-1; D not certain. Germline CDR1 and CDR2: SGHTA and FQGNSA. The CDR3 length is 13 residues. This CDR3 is CASSSTMNTEASF. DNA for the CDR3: TGTGCCAGCAGCTCAACAATGAACACTGAAGCTTCCTTT.

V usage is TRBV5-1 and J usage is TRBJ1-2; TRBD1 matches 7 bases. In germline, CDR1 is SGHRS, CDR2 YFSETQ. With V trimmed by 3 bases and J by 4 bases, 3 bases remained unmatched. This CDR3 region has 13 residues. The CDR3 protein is CASSYDRAYGYTF. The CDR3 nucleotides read TGCGCCAGCAGCTATGACAGGGCCTATGGCTACACCTTC.

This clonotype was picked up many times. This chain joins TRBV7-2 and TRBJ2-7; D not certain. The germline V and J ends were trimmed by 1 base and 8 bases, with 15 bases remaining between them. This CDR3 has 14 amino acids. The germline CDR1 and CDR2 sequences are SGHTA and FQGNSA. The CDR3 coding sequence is TGTGCCAGCAGCTTAGTCGCAGAGACCGTCAAGCAGTACTTC. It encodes CASSLVAETVKQYF.

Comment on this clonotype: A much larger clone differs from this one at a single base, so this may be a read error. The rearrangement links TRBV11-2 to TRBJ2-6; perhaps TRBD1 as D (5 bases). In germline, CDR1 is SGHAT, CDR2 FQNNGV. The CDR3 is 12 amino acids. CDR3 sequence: CASTSGANVLAF. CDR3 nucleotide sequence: TGTGCCAGCACCTCTGGGGCCAACGTCCTGGCTTTC.

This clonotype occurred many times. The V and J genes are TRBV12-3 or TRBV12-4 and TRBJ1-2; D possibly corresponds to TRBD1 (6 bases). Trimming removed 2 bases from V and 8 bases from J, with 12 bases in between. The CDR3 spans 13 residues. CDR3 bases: TGTGCCAGCAGTTTAAGACAGGCGTGGGGCTACACCTTC. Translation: CASSLRQAWGYTF.

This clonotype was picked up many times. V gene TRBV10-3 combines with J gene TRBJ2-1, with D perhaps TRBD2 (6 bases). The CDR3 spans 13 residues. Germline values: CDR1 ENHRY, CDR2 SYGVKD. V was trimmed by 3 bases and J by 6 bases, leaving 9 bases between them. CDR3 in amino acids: CAISDPTSNEQFF. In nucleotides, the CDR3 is TGTGCCATCAGTGACCCGACTAGCAATGAGCAGTTCTTC.

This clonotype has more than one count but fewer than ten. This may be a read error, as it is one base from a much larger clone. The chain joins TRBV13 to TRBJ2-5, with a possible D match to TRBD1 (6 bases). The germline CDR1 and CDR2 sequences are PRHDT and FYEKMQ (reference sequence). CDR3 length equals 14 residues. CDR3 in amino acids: CASSSPDSQEAQYF. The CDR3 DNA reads TGTGCCAGCAGCTCCCCGGACAGCCAAGAGGCCCAGTACTTC.

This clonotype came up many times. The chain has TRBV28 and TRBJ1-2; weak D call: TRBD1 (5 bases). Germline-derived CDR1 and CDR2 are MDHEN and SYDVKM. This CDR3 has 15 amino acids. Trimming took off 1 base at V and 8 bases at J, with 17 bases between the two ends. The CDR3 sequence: CASSLLSRAHFGYTF. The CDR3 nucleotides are TGTGCCAGCAGTTTATTATCCAGGGCCCACTTCGGCTACACCTTC.

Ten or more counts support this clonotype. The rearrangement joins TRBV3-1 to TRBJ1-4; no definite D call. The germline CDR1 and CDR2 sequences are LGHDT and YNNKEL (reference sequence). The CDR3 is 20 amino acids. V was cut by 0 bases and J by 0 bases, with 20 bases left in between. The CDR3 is CASSQDSLRLRRATNEKLFF. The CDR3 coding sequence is TGTGCCAGCAGCCAAGATTCCCTACGATTAAGACGAGCAACTAATGAAAAACTGTTTTTT.

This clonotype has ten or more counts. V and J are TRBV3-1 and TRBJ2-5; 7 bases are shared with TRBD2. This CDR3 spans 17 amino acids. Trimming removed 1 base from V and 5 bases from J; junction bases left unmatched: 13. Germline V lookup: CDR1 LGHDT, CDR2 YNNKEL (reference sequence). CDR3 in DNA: TGTGCCAGCAGCCAAGTTTTGGCGGGGGTAGGTTGGGAGACCCAGTACTTC. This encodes CASSQVLAGVGWETQYF.

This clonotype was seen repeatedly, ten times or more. CDR3 nucleotides: TGTGCCAGCAGCCCAGTAGGGAAATTGCGCACTGAAGCTTTCTTT. Translated: CASSPVGKLRTEAFF. The V gene is TRBV7-8, the J gene TRBJ1-1; D gene unclear. The CDR3 consists of 15 residues. Germline V gene sequence: CDR1 SGHVS, CDR2 FQNEAQ. Trimming cost V 5 bases and J 4 bases, with 17 bases left between them. Full variable domain (remainder filled in from reference TRBV7-8 and TRBJ1-1): GAGVSQSPRYKVAKRGQDVALRCDPISGHVSLFWYQQALGQGPEFLTYFQNEAQLDKSGLPSDRFFAERPEGSVSTLKIQRTQQEDSAVYLCASSPVGKLRTEAFFGQGTRLTVV.

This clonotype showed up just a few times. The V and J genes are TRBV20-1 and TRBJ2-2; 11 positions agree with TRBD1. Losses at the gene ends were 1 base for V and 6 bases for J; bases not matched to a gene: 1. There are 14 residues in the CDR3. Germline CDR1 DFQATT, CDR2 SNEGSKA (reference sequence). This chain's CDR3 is CSARGGQGAGELFF. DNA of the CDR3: TGCAGTGCTAGAGGGGGACAGGGGGCCGGGGAGCTGTTTTTT.